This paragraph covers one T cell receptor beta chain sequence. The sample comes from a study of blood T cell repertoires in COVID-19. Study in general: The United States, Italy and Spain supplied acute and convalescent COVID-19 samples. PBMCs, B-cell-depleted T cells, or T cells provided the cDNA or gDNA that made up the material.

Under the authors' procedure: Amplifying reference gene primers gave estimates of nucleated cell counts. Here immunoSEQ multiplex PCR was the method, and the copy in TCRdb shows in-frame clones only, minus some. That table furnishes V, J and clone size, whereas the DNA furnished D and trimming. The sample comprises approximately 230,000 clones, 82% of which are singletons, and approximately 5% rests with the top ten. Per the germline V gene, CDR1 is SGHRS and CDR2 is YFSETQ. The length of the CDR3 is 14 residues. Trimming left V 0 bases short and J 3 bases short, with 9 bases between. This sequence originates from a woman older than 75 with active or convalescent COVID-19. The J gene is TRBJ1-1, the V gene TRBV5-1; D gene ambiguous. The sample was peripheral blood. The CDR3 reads CASSLARSYTEAFF. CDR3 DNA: TGCGCCAGCAGCTTGGCTCGTTCGTACACTGAAGCTTTCTTT.